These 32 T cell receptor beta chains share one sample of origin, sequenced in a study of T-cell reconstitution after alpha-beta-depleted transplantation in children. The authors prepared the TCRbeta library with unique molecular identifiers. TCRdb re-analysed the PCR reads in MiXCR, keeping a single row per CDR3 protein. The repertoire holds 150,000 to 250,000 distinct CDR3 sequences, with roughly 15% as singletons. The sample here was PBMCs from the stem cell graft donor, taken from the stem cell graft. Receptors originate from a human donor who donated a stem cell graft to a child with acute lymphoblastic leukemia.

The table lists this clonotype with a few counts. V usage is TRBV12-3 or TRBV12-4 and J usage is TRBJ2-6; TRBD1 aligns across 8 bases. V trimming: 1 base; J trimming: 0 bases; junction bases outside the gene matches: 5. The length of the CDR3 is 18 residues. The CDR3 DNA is TGTGCCAGCAGTTTAGGGGGACAGGTATTCTCTGGGGCCAACGTCCTGACTTTC. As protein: CASSLGGQVFSGANVLTF.

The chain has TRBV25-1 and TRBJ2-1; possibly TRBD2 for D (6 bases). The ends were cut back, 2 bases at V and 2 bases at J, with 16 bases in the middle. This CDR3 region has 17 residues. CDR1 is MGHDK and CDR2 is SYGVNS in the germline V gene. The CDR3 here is CASSEDLGGTTYNEQFF. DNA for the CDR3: TGTGCCAGCAGTGAAGATTTAGGCGGGACCACCTACAATGAGCAGTTCTTC.

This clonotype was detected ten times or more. The CDR3 loop reads CASSLTPGQADNEQFF. As DNA, the CDR3 is TGCGCCAGCAGCCTCACCCCGGGACAGGCCGACAATGAGCAGTTCTTC. The chain combines TRBV5-1 with TRBJ2-1, with 8 bases identical to TRBD1. Germline V gene sequence: CDR1 SGHRS, CDR2 YFSETQ. The CDR3 contains 16 residues. The V and J ends lost 4 bases and 5 bases, in that order; junction bases with no gene match: 11. The variable domain in full, with the rest retrieved from reference TRBV5-1 and TRBJ2-1, is KAGVTQTPRYLIKTRGQQVTLSCSPISGHRSVSWYQQTPGQGLQFLFEYFSETQRNKGNFPGRFSGRQFSNSRSEMNVSTLELGDSALYLCASSLTPGQADNEQFFGPGTRLTVL.

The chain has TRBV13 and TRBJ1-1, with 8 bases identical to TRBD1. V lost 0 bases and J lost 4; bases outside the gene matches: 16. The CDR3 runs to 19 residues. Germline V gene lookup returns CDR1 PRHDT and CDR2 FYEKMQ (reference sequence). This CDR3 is CASSLGHPLTGDLGTEAFF. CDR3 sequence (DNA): TGTGCCAGCAGCTTAGGCCACCCTTTGACAGGGGATTTGGGCACTGAAGCTTTCTTT.

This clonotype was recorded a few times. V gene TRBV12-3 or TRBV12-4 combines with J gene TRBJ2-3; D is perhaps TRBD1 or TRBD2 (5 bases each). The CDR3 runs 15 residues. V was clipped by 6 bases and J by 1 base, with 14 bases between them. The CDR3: CASSLLGVGTDTQYF. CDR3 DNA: TGTGCCAGCAGCCTACTGGGGGTTGGCACAGATACGCAGTATTTT.

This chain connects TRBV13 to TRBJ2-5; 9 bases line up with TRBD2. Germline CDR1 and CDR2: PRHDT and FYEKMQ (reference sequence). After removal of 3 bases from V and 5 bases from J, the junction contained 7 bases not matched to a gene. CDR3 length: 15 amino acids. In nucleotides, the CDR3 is TGTGCCAGCAGCTTTGATAGCGGGAGCGGCGAGACCCAGTACTTC. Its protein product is CASSFDSGSGETQYF. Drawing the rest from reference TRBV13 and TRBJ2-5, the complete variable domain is AAGVIQSPRHLIKEKRETATLKCYPIPRHDTVYWYQQGPGQDPQFLISFYEKMQSDKGSIPDRFSAQQFSDYHSELNMSSLELGDSALYFCASSFDSGSGETQYFGPGTRLLVL.

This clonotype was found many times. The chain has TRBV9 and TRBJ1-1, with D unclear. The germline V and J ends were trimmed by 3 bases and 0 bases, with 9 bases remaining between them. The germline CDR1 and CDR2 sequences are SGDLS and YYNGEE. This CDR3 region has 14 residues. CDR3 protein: CASSGTELNTEAFF. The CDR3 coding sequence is TGTGCCAGCAGCGGAACAGAGTTGAACACTGAAGCTTTCTTT.

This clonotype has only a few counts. The CDR3 DNA reads TGTGCCAGCACCCAACGACAGGGTTTGATTGATGAGCAGTTCTTC. Amino acid sequence: CASTQRQGLIDEQFF. The chain joins TRBV27 to TRBJ2-1; 7 bases fit TRBD1. There are 15 residues in the CDR3. Germline CDR1 is MNHEY and CDR2 is SMNVEV (reference sequence). With 7 bases clipped from V and 8 bases from J, the junction kept 14 bases outside the gene matches.

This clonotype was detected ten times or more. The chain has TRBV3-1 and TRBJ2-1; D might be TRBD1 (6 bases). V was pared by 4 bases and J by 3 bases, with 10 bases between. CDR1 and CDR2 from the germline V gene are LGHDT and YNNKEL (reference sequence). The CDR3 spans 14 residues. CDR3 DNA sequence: TGTGCCAGCAGCCCACAGGGCTTCTACAATGAGCAGTTCTTC. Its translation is CASSPQGFYNEQFF.

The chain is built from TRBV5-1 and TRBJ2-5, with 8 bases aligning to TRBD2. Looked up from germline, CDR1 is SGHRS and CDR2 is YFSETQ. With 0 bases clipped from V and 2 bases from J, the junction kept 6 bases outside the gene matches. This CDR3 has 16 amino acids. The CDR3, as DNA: TGCGCCAGCAGCTTGGGCGGGGGGAGGTCACAAGAGACCCAGTACTTC. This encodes CASSLGGGRSQETQYF.

The CDR3 DNA reads TGCAGTGCTAGACCATCCCACGGGACTAGCGGGAGGGCCCTCTACGAGCAGTACTTC. Residues: CSARPSHGTSGRALYEQYF. The rearrangement links TRBV20-1 to TRBJ2-7; 16 bases are a match to TRBD2. The CDR3 is 19 residues long. Germline CDR1 reads DFQATT; CDR2 reads SNEGSKA (reference sequence). V trimming: 2 bases; J trimming: 3 bases; junction bases outside the gene matches: 13.

The CDR3 spells CASSLGYMNTEAFF. In nucleotides, the CDR3 is TGTGCCAGCAGCTTGGGATACATGAACACTGAAGCTTTCTTT. The chain employs TRBV5-6 and TRBJ1-1; D unresolved. Trimming pared 0 bases from V and 0 bases from J, leaving 6 bases between. This CDR3 has 14 residues. CDR1 is SGHDT, CDR2 YYEEEE, per germline.

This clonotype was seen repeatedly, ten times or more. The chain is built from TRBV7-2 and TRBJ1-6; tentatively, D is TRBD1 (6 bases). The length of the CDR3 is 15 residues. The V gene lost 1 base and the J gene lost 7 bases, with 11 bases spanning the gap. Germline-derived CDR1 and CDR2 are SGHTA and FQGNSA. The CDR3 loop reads CASSLVARGNSPLHF. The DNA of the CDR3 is TGTGCCAGCAGCTTAGTCGCGAGGGGGAATTCACCCCTCCACTTT.

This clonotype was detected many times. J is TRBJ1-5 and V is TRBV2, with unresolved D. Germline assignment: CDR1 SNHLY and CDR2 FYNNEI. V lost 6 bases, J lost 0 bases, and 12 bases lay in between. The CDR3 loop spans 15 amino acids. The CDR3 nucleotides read TGTGCCAGCAGACAGCTGGTGGGTAGCAATCAGCCCCAGCATTTT. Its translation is CASRQLVGSNQPQHF.

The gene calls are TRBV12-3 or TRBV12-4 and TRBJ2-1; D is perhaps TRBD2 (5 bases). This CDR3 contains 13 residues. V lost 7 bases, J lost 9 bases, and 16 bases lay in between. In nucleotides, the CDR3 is TGTGCCAGCACTCTGTCGAGGGCGGCTGAGCAGTTCTTC. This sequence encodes CASTLSRAAEQFF.

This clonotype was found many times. The CDR3 region is CASSSASGANVLTF. CDR3 coding DNA: TGCGCCAGCAGCTCGGCGTCTGGGGCCAACGTCCTGACTTTC. The chain employs TRBV5-1 and TRBJ2-6; D gene uncertain. This CDR3 comprises 14 residues. V lost 3 bases and J 1 base, leaving 5 bases between the germline ends. Germline V CDR1 and CDR2: SGHRS, YFSETQ.

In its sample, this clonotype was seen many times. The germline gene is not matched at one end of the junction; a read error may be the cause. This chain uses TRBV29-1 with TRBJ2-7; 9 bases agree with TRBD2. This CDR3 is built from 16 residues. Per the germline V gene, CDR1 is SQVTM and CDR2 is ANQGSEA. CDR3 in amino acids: CSVQEDRLAGRNEQYF. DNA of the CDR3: TGCAGCGTTCAAGAGGATAGGCTAGCGGGGAGAAACGAGCAGTACTTC.

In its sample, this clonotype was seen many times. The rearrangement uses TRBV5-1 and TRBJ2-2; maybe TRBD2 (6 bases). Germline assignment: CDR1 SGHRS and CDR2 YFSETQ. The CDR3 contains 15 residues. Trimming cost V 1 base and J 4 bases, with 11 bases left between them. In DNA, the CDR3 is TGCGCCAGCAGCTTGAGTGGGACTGCCACCGGGGAGCTGTTTTTT. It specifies CASSLSGTATGELFF. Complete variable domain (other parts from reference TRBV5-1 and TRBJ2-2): KAGVTQTPRYLIKTRGQQVTLSCSPISGHRSVSWYQQTPGQGLQFLFEYFSETQRNKGNFPGRFSGRQFSNSRSEMNVSTLELGDSALYLCASSLSGTATGELFFGEGSRLTVL.

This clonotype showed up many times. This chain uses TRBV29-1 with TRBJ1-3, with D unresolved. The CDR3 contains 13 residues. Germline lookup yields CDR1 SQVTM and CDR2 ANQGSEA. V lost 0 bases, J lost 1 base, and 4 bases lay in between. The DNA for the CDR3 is TGCAGCGTTGAAGAGACTTCTGGAAACACCATATATTTT. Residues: CSVEETSGNTIYF.

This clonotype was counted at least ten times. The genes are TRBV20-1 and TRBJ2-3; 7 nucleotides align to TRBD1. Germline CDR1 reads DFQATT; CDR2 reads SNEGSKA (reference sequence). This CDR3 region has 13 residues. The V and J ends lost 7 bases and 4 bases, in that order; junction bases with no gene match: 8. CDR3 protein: CSERQGVPDTQYF. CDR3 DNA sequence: TGCAGTGAGAGACAGGGAGTGCCAGATACGCAGTATTTT.

This CDR3 reads CASSPGLAIDEQFF. CDR3 in DNA: TGTGCCAGCAGCCCGGGACTAGCTATCGATGAGCAGTTCTTC. The V and J genes are TRBV4-2 and TRBJ2-1; 9 nucleotides agree with TRBD2. Germline trimming cut 4 bases from V and 8 bases from J; bases unmatched to any gene: 6. CDR3 length: 14 residues. CDR1 is LGHNA, CDR2 YNFKEQ, per germline.

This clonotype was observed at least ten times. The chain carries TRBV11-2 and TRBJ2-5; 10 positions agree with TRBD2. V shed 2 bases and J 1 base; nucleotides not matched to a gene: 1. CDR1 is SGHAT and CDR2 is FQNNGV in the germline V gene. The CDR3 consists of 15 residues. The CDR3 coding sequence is TGTGCCAGCAGCTTAACTAGCGGGGTCCAAGAGACCCAGTACTTC. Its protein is CASSLTSGVQETQYF.

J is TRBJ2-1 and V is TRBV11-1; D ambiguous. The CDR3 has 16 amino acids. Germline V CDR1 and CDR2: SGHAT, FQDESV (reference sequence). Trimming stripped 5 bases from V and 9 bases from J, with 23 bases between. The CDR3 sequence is CASSRGRAAEDAEQFF. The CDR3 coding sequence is TGTGCCAGCAGCCGAGGTCGGGCAGCCGAGGACGCTGAGCAGTTCTTC.

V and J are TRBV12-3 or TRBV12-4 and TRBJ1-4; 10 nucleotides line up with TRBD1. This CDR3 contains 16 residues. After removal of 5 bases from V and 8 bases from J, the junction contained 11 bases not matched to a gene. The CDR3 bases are TGTGCCAGCAGTCTTCTGCCCCGGACAGGGGGAGAAAAACTGTTTTTT. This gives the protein CASSLLPRTGGEKLFF.

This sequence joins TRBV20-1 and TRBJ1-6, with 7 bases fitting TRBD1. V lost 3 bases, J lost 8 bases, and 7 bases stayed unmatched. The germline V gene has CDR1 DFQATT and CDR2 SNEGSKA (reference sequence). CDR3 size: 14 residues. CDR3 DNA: TGCAGTGCTAGCCCGACAGGGTACGATTCACCCCTCCACTTT. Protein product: CSASPTGYDSPLHF.

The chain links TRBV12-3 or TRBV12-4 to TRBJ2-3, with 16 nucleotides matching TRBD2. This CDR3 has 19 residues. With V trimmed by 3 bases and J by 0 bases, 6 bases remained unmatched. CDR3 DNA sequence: TGTGCCAGCAGTTTTGGGGGACTAGCGGGAGGGCCTAGCACAGATACGCAGTATTTT. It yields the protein CASSFGGLAGGPSTDTQYF.

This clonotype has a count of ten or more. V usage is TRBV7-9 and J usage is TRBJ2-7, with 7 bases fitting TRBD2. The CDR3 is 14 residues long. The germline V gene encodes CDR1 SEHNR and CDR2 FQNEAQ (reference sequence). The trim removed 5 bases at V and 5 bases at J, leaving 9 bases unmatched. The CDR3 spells CASSQTGGGDEQYF. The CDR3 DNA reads TGTGCCAGCAGCCAGACGGGGGGAGGGGACGAGCAGTACTTC. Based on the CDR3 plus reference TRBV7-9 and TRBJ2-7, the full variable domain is DTGVSQNPRHKITKRGQNVTFRCDPISEHNRLYWYRQTLGQGPEFLTYFQNEAQLEKSRLLSDRFSAERPKGSFSTLEIQRTEQGDSAMYLCASSQTGGGDEQYFGPGTRLTVT.

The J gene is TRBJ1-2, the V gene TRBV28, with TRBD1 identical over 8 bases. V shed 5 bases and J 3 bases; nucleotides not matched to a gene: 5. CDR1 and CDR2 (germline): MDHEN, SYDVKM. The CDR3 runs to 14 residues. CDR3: CASSPGQVDYGYTF. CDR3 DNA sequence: TGTGCCAGCAGTCCGGGACAGGTCGACTATGGCTACACCTTC.

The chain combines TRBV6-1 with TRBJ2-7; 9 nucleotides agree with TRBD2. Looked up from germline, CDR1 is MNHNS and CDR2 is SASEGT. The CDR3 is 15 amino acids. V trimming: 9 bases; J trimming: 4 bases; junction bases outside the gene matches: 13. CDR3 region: CASGWGGRAAYEQYF. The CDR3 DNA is TGTGCCAGTGGGTGGGGCGGGAGGGCCGCGTACGAGCAGTACTTC.

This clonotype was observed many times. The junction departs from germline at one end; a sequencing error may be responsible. The chain's CDR3 is CASGRRTNNSYEQYF. In DNA form, the CDR3 reads TGCGCGAGTGGTAGGCGGACGAACAACTCCTACGAGCAGTACTTC. This chain connects TRBV11-1 to TRBJ2-7, with D uncertain. The CDR3 covers 15 residues. CDR1 and CDR2 from the germline V gene are SGHAT and FQDESV (reference sequence).

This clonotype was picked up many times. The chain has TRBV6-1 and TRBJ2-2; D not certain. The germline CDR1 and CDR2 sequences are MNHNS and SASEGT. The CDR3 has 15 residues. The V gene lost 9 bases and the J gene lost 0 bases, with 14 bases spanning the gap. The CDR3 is CASKRAPANTGELFF. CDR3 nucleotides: TGTGCCAGTAAACGGGCGCCCGCGAACACCGGGGAGCTGTTTTTT.

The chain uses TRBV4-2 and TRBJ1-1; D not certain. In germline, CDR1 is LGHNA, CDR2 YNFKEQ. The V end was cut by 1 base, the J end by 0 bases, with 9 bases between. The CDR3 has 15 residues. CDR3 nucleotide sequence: TGTGCCAGCAGCCAAGCTTCGGGGATGAACACTGAAGCTTTCTTT. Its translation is CASSQASGMNTEAFF.